This T cell receptor (beta chain) is drawn from a study of response to subunit inactivated influenza vaccine (dated 2018 in TCRdb). Regarding the study in general: To follow how T cells responded to a trivalent subunit inactivated influenza vaccine, the researchers relied on deep quantitative profiling of the T cell receptor repertoire. Beyond this particular receptor, the publication reports: According to the authors, only a limited number of new T cells may be recruited by each seasonal influenza vaccination.

Only a few counts were recorded for this clonotype. The clone's antigen remains unknown. The junction departs from the called germline gene at one end, perhaps through a read error. Libraries came from RT-PCR. The sequencer was an Illumina HiSeq 2500. TCRdb handled the public reads itself, with Q25 trimming in fastp and clone calling in MiXCR, and kept productive beta chains. A single entry per CDR3 protein holds the most common genes and DNA from its merged rows. The sample includes about 530,000 distinct CDR3 sequences, with approximately 12% observed a single time. Around 14% of the sample is held by the ten biggest clonotypes. The CDR3 covers 15 residues, taking in both the cysteine and the phenylalanine. The only DNA kept is the CDR3, 45 bases in frame from the first base. What the time point label conveys for this sample: around 47 days after influenza vaccine administration.

This TCR came from a man aged 45-65 years who received an inactivated influenza vaccine. Donor details come from another sample of the same person, matched by shared clones. The sample here was PBMCs from blood, taken about 40 days after vaccination. The chain employs TRBV12-3 or TRBV12-4 and TRBJ2-1; the D segment might be TRBD1 or TRBD2, since each matches 6 bases. CDR3 reads: CATSARGGLYNEQFF. Here is the DNA: TGTGCCACCAGTGCCAGGGGAGGACTCTACAATGAGCAGTTCTTC.